Reported below is one T cell receptor (beta chain). The data were obtained in a study of cytomegalovirus exposure and HLA in healthy donors. V lost 4 bases, J lost 1 base, and 12 bases lay in between. The germline V gene has CDR1 SGDLS and CDR2 YYNGEE. The CDR3 is 16 residues long. Primers: 60 Vbeta forward and 13 Jbeta reverse. The repertoire was sequenced with immunoSEQ multiplex PCR; TCRdb's copy has only in-frame clones and lacks some. The top ten clones hold 10% of a sample with about 210,000 clones, under 85% of them seen once. Sequenced material: PBMCs. The origin of this receptor is a woman between 45 and 60 years old in good health and CMV-seropositive. The chain links TRBV9 to TRBJ1-6; no firm D call. The CDR3 here is CASSPIGGSYNSPLHF. The CDR3 bases are TGTGCCAGCAGCCCCATCGGAGGGTCCTATAATTCACCCCTCCACTTT.